This T cell receptor (beta chain) emerged from a study of spatial heterogeneity in lung cancer. Study-wide context: Each unique TCR and UMI combination was seen more than ten times on average in raw reads.

In its sample, this clonotype was seen a few times. The CDR3 has 14 residues. The V end lost 2 bases, the J end lost 7 bases, and 15 bases lay between the germline ends. Germline V gene lookup returns CDR1 SGHRS and CDR2 YFSETQ. Specified time point: sample taken at primary tumor resection. The cohort: approximately 66 early-stage, untreated non-small cell lung cancer patients. Material for sequencing was whole RNA from tumor, nontumor lung or frozen PBMC, left unsorted. Individually, TCR cDNA molecules were each labelled with a unique molecular identifier. TCRdb analysed the 5' RACE reads with MiXCR anew, one entry per CDR3 protein. The sample has about 80,000 distinct CDR3 sequences, about 7.8% seen once.

Specimen: PBMCs, collected at surgery. This TCR derives from a male donor with early-stage non-small cell lung cancer. The chain is built from TRBV5-1 and TRBJ1-1; D not certain. Written as DNA, the CDR3 is TGCGCCAGCAGCTTTGGGGTTCGGGAGGATGAAGCTTTCTTT. Translated: CASSFGVREDEAFF.